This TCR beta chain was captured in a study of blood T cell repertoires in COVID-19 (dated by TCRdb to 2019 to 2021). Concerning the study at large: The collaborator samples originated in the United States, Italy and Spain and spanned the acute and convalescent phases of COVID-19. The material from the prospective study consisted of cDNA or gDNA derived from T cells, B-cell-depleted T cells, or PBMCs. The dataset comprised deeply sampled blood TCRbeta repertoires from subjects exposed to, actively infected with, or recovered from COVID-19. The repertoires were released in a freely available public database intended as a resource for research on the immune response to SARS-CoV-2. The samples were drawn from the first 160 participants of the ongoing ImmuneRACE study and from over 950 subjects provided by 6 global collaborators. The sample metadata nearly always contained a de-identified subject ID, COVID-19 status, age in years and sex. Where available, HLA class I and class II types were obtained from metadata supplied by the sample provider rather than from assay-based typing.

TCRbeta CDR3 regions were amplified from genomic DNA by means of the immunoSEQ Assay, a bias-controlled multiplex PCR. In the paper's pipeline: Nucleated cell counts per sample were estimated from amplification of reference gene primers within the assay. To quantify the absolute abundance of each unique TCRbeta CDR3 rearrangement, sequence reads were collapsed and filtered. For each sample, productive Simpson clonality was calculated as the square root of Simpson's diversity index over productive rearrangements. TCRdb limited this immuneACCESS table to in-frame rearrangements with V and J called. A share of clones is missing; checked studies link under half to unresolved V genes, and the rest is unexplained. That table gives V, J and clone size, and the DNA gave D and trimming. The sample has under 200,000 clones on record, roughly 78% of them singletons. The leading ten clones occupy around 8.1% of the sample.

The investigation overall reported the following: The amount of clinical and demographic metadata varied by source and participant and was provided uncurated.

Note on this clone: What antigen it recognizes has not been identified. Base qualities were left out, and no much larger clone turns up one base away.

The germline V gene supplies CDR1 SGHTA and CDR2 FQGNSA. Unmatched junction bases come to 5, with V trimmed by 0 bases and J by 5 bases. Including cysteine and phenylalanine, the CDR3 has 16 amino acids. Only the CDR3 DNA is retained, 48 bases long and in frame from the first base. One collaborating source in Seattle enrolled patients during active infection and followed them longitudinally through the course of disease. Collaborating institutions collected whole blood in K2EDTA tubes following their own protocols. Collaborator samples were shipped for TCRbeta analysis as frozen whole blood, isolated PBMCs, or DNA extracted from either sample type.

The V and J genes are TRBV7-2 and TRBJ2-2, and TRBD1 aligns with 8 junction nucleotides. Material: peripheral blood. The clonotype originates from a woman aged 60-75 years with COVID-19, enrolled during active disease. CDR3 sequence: CASSLARRGQTGELFF. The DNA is TGTGCCAGCAGCTTAGCCCGCAGGGGGCAGACCGGGGAGCTGTTTTTT. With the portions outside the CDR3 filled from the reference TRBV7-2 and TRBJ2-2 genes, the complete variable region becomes GAGVSQSPSNKVTEKGKDVELRCDPISGHTALYWYRQSLGQGLEFLIYFQGNSAPDKSGLPSDRFSAERTGGSVSTLTIQRTQQEDSAVYLCASSLARRGQTGELFFGEGSRLTVL.